A single sample gave rise to the 27 T cell receptor beta chains below, sequenced in a study of beta chain features in type 1 diabetes. The study reverse transcribed the entire isolated RNA, so it sequenced expressed TCRB transcripts. Sequencing used immunoSEQ multiplex PCR; TCRdb keeps in-frame clones, though not all of them. In the table there are 810,000 or so clones, roughly 15% of which are singletons. The sequenced sample consisted of naive CD4+ T cells from blood. These receptors were taken from a woman between 18 and 29 years old in good health.

V usage is TRBV27 and J usage is TRBJ2-1; D gene uncertain. CDR1 and CDR2 (germline): MNHEY, SMNVEV (reference sequence). V dropped 4 bases and J dropped 0 bases, with 13 bases sitting between them. The CDR3 sequence is 16 residues long. CDR3: CASSSLGRSSYNEQFF. The CDR3 DNA reads as TGTGCCAGCAGTTCACTGGGCCGGAGCTCCTACAATGAGCAGTTCTTC.

The rearrangement links TRBV6-1 to TRBJ1-1, with 7 bases lining up with TRBD1. V lost 5 bases to trimming and J lost 0 bases; unmatched junction nucleotides: 3. Germline loops: CDR1 MNHNS, CDR2 SASEGT. The CDR3 extends over 14 amino acids. The chain's CDR3 is CASSPGQMNTEAFF. CDR3 coding DNA: TGTGCCAGCAGTCCGGGACAGATGAACACTGAAGCTTTCTTT.

V is TRBV5-1 and J is TRBJ2-3, with D hard to call. CDR3 length equals 13 residues. Germline V gene lookup returns CDR1 SGHRS and CDR2 YFSETQ. V was shortened by 4 bases and J by 6 bases, with 12 bases between the two germline ends. The CDR3 DNA follows: TGCGCCAGCAGCGGCCGGGCCGGGGATACGCAGTATTTT. It codes for CASSGRAGDTQYF.

This chain joins TRBV28 and TRBJ2-1; TRBD2 aligns across 10 bases. Trimming took 1 base from V and 15 from J; bases not matched to a gene: 9. The CDR3 runs 14 residues. Germline V gives CDR1 MDHEN, CDR2 SYDVKM. The chain's CDR3 is CASSLSTSGRDLFF. Written as DNA, the CDR3 is TGTGCCAGCAGTTTATCTACCAGCGGGAGGGACCTGTTCTTC.

V usage is TRBV2 and J usage is TRBJ2-1; 8 bases fit TRBD2. This CDR3 is 15 amino acids long. Germline CDR1 SNHLY, CDR2 FYNNEI. Unmatched junction bases numbered 11, after V lost 4 bases and J lost 9 bases. CDR3 DNA sequence: TGTGCCAGCAGTGTAGAGATTAGCGGGATGGGTGAGCAGTTCTTC. It encodes CASSVEISGMGEQFF.

This clone was found a few times. The V gene is TRBV11-2, the J gene TRBJ1-2; D remains ambiguous. The V gene's germline CDR1 is SGHAT and CDR2 FQNNGV. Trimming cost V 10 bases and J 7 bases, with 16 bases left between them. The CDR3 runs to 12 residues. In nucleotides, the CDR3 is TGTGCCACCTTGAAGAGGAGTCGTGGCTACACCTTC. Protein product: CATLKRSRGYTF.

Only a few counts were recorded for this clone. J is TRBJ2-7 and V is TRBV6-6, with 11 bases that match TRBD2. The CDR3 covers 15 residues. The trim removed 6 bases at V and 2 bases at J, leaving 6 bases unmatched. CDR1 and CDR2 (germline): MNHNY, SVGAGI (reference sequence). CDR3 amino acids: CASSRTSGPAYEQYF. CDR3 nucleotide sequence: TGTGCCAGCAGCAGGACTAGCGGGCCAGCCTACGAGCAGTACTTC.

This clone was counted between two and nine times. This sequence joins TRBV7-2 and TRBJ2-2; D uncertain. Trimming left V 6 bases short and J 4 bases short, with 15 bases between. CDR1 and CDR2 (germline): SGHTA, FQGNSA. The CDR3 extends over 15 amino acids. The CDR3 region has the DNA TGTGCCAGCAGTCGGTCCCTAATGCGCACCGGGGAGCTGTTTTTT. Its translation is CASSRSLMRTGELFF. Together with reference TRBV7-2 and TRBJ2-2, the CDR3 gives the full variable domain: GAGVSQSPSNKVTEKGKDVELRCDPISGHTALYWYRQSLGQGLEFLIYFQGNSAPDKSGLPSDRFSAERTGGSVSTLTIQRTQQEDSAVYLCASSRSLMRTGELFFGEGSRLTVL.

This sequence joins TRBV2 and TRBJ2-3, with TRBD2 matching 8 bases. The ends lost 6 bases at V and 0 bases at J; junction bases unmatched: 8. The CDR3 has 16 residues. CDR1 and CDR2 (germline): SNHLY, FYNNEI. The CDR3 bases are TGTGCCAGCAGGGCTACTAGCGGAACTAGCACAGATACGCAGTATTTT. Amino acid sequence: CASRATSGTSTDTQYF.

The chain combines TRBV28 with TRBJ2-7, with D possibly matching TRBD2 (5 bases). Germline-derived CDR1 and CDR2 are MDHEN and SYDVKM. V lost 4 bases, J lost 5 bases, and 12 bases lay in between. The CDR3 runs 13 residues. The CDR3 is CASSSPGRDEQYF. The CDR3 bases are TGTGCCAGCAGTTCGCCGGGGAGAGACGAGCAGTACTTC.

The CDR3 nucleotides read TGTGCCAGCAGTCAGCGGGTTGGGTTAGAGACCCAGTACTTC. Translating it yields CASSQRVGLETQYF. The rearrangement joins TRBV28 to TRBJ2-5; weak D call: TRBD2 (6 bases). Between the trimmed V and J ends, which lost 5 bases and 4 bases, there was a span of 14 bases. This CDR3 spans 14 amino acids. In germline, CDR1 is MDHEN, CDR2 SYDVKM.

The rearrangement links TRBV28 to TRBJ2-7; 7 bases line up with TRBD1. There are 15 residues in the CDR3. V was clipped by 2 bases and J by 2 bases; unmatched bases: 6. From germline, CDR1 is MDHEN and CDR2 SYDVKM. CDR3 residues: CASSLGSTGPYEQYF. CDR3 nucleotides: TGTGCCAGCAGTTTAGGGTCGACAGGGCCCTACGAGCAGTACTTC.

V usage is TRBV7-9 and J usage is TRBJ2-5; possibly TRBD1 or TRBD2 for D (6 bases each). The CDR3 is 15 residues long. Trimming stripped 1 base from V and 2 bases from J, with 11 bases between. Germline lookup yields CDR1 SEHNR and CDR2 FQNEAQ (reference sequence). The CDR3 protein is CASSLGGTLQETQYF. DNA for the CDR3: TGTGCCAGCAGCTTAGGCGGGACACTACAAGAGACCCAGTACTTC.

This clone appeared a few times. J is TRBJ2-3 and V is TRBV15; no clear D gene. The V gene's germline CDR1 is LNHNV and CDR2 YYDKDF (reference sequence). V was cut by 3 bases and J by 3 bases, with 16 bases left in between. The CDR3 is made up of 16 amino acids. The CDR3 DNA is TGTGCCACCAGCAGCACGAGTAACCGGCAGACAGATACGCAGTATTTT. Translation: CATSSTSNRQTDTQYF.

This clone turned up a few times. The same CDR3 can be traced to other DNA sequences in this sample. This chain uses TRBV6-5 with TRBJ2-2, with D possibly being TRBD2 (6 bases). The germline V and J ends were trimmed by 2 bases and 6 bases, with 7 bases remaining between them. The CDR3 is 13 amino acids. Germline V gene lookup returns CDR1 MNHEY and CDR2 SVGAGI. The CDR3: CASSYGGAGELFF. The CDR3 coding sequence is TGTGCCAGCAGTTACGGCGGGGCCGGGGAGCTGTTTTTT.

This clone was seen more than once but under ten times. The gene calls are TRBV28 and TRBJ2-7; D is perhaps TRBD1 or TRBD2 (5 bases each). This CDR3 comprises 16 residues. V was cut by 7 bases and J by 0 bases, with 19 bases left in between. CDR1 MDHEN and CDR2 SYDVKM come from the germline V gene. CDR3 in amino acids: CASTPWVWGSSYEQYF. The CDR3 DNA reads TGTGCCAGCACCCCGTGGGTGTGGGGGAGCTCCTACGAGCAGTACTTC.

This rearrangement joins TRBV10-3 to TRBJ2-3; 7 bases agree with TRBD2. Per germline, CDR1 ENHRY and CDR2 SYGVKD. V trimming: 4 bases; J trimming: 4 bases; junction bases outside the gene matches: 8. The CDR3 has 15 residues. The CDR3 reads CAISGREAVADTQYF. CDR3 sequence (DNA): TGTGCCATCAGTGGTCGGGAGGCCGTGGCAGATACGCAGTATTTT.

This clone has a handful of counts. The same CDR3 also results from other DNA sequences found in this sample. The V gene is TRBV20-1, the J gene TRBJ2-1, with D unclear. There are 11 residues in the CDR3. The germline V gene has CDR1 DFQATT and CDR2 SNEGSKA (reference sequence). Deletions cut 2 bases from V and 5 bases from J, with 4 bases between. CDR3 residues: CSARRDNEQFF. CDR3 coding DNA: TGCAGTGCTAGACGAGACAATGAGCAGTTCTTC.

This clone appeared a few times. The chain uses TRBV7-2 and TRBJ2-5; 12 bases are a match to TRBD1. Germline CDR1 reads SGHTA; CDR2 reads FQGNSA. Trimming took 5 bases from V and 1 from J; bases not matched to a gene: 14. This CDR3 has 19 residues. The CDR3 is CASSARDRGRNPAQETQYF. In DNA form, the CDR3 reads TGTGCCAGCAGCGCCCGGGACAGGGGGCGAAACCCGGCCCAAGAGACCCAGTACTTC.

Only a few counts were recorded for this clone. DNA of the CDR3: TGCAGCGTTGGGCCTGGACAGTACAATGAGCAGTTCTTC. This sequence encodes CSVGPGQYNEQFF. The J gene is TRBJ2-1, the V gene TRBV29-1; possible D gene TRBD1, 6 bases. The CDR3 has 13 residues. V lost 4 bases to trimming and J lost 4 bases, with 11 bases between them. CDR1 is SQVTM, CDR2 ANQGSEA, per germline.

This clone was seen only a few times. The V and J genes are TRBV5-1 and TRBJ2-6; D is ambiguous. The CDR3 has 16 residues. CDR1 and CDR2 (germline): SGHRS, YFSETQ. Trimming cost V 6 bases and J 0 bases, with 13 bases left between them. CDR3 region: CASTLPQGSGANVLTF. CDR3 DNA: TGCGCCAGCACCCTACCGCAAGGCTCTGGGGCCAACGTCCTGACTTTC.

This clone appeared a few times. The chain has TRBV28 and TRBJ2-1; 9 bases fit TRBD2. V was pared by 7 bases and J by 9 bases, with 13 bases of the junction left unmatched. This CDR3 comprises 15 residues. CDR1 is MDHEN and CDR2 is SYDVKM in the germline V gene. CDR3 loop: CASTPRGSGRSEQFF. Written as DNA, the CDR3 is TGTGCCAGCACCCCAAGGGGTAGCGGGAGATCTGAGCAGTTCTTC.

This clone was counted a few times. The chain links TRBV7-2 to TRBJ2-1, with 10 bases identical to TRBD2. This CDR3 is 17 amino acids long. Germline-derived CDR1 and CDR2 are SGHTA and FQGNSA. V shed 2 bases, J shed 4 bases, and the junction held 8 bases outside the gene matches. CDR3 sequence: CASSLLHRTSGYNEQFF. The CDR3 DNA reads TGTGCCAGCAGCTTACTTCATCGGACTAGCGGATACAATGAGCAGTTCTTC.

V and J are TRBV7-9 and TRBJ2-7, with TRBD2 matching 8 bases. Germline trimming cut 2 bases from V and 7 bases from J; bases unmatched to any gene: 4. The germline V gene encodes CDR1 SEHNR and CDR2 FQNEAQ (reference sequence). The CDR3 totals 13 residues. In nucleotides, the CDR3 is TGTGCCAGCAGCTTACCGGGAGGGGGAGAGCAGTACTTC. This sequence encodes CASSLPGGGEQYF. Full variable domain (missing parts from reference TRBV7-9 and TRBJ2-7): DTGVSQNPRHKITKRGQNVTFRCDPISEHNRLYWYRQTLGQGPEFLTYFQNEAQLEKSRLLSDRFSAERPKGSFSTLEIQRTEQGDSAMYLCASSLPGGGEQYFGPGTRLTVT.

The chain joins TRBV28 to TRBJ1-2; D call uncertain. Per germline, CDR1 MDHEN and CDR2 SYDVKM. V dropped 6 bases and J dropped 7 bases, with 18 bases sitting between them. The CDR3 contains 14 residues. CDR3 sequence reads: CASSSAAVWGGYTF. CDR3 bases: TGTGCCAGCAGCTCGGCGGCCGTATGGGGTGGCTACACCTTC.

The chain combines TRBV27 with TRBJ2-1; 9 nucleotides align to TRBD2. Looked up from germline, CDR1 is MNHEY and CDR2 is SMNVEV (reference sequence). Trimming at V came to 2 bases and at J to 9 bases, leaving 14 bases not matched to a gene. The CDR3 sequence is 17 residues long. This CDR3 reads CASSLAPRLAGWGEQFF. CDR3 nucleotides: TGTGCCAGCAGTTTAGCCCCACGGCTAGCGGGATGGGGTGAGCAGTTCTTC.

The gene calls are TRBV7-3 and TRBJ2-6; 8 bases line up with TRBD1. This CDR3 has 15 residues. The germline gives CDR1 SGHTA, CDR2 FQGTGA. V lost 4 bases to trimming and J lost 2 bases; unmatched junction nucleotides: 1. Here the CDR3 DNA reads TGTGCCAGCAGCTCGGGACAGGCTGGGGCCAACGTCCTGACTTTC. Translated, it gives CASSSGQAGANVLTF.